This TCR beta chain was captured in a study of regulatory T cells in long-lasting Graves disease. Sequencing libraries for TCR beta were prepared with iRepertoire HTBI primers and Arm-PCR of CDR3 regions. Using its own MiXCR run on the multiplex PCR reads, TCRdb lists one record per CDR3 protein. The data hold 250,000 to 300,000 distinct CDR3 sequences, with around 18% observed a single time. In the case of this clonotype: What it recognizes is unknown.

The CDR3 has 15 residues. Germline loops: CDR1 LGHDT, CDR2 YNNKEL (reference sequence). V lost 3 bases and J lost 5, with 11 bases in between. Time point meaning: newly diagnosed GD, antithyroid drugs for less than 3 months. The TCR library was made from RNA extracted from PBMCs. Study-level findings and limits: Small numbers of samples may have cut accuracy.

These same data were also listed under a study on T cells in Graves' hyperthyroidism and ophthalmopathy. As reported in that work: Absence of ophthalmopathy progression within 18 months defined stable Graves' hyperthyroidism. Disease duration under 2 months; hyperthyroidism patients were aged 18 to 65. A median around 6.8 months before onset, the model predicted ophthalmopathy.

This sequence was found in a woman in her 30s with Graves disease. This chain uses TRBV3-1 with TRBJ1-6, with D unclear. The input for sequencing was peripheral blood mononuclear cells (PBMCs), taken at new diagnosis, from a patient treated with antithyroid drugs. The CDR3 loop is CASSHRTMDNSPLHF. The CDR3, as DNA: TGTGCCAGCAGCCACCGGACTATGGATAATTCACCCCTCCACTTT.